This record looks at one T cell receptor (beta chain) sequence and its context. In the authors' methods: Estimation of nucleated cell counts was performed using reference gene primer amplification. Profiled with immunoSEQ multiplex PCR; TCRdb holds only in-frame clones, not every one. The DNA gave D and trimming, while V, J and clone size come from that table. The table lists hundreds of thousands of clones, 90% of them singletons, with about 1.7% in the top ten. These data originate in a study of blood T cell repertoires in COVID-19. At the level of the study: Whether acute or convalescent, the COVID-19 samples came from the United States, Italy and Spain.

Trimming at V came to 2 bases and at J to 6 bases, leaving 11 bases not matched to a gene. The CDR3 runs to 17 residues. Germline CDR1 and CDR2: SEHNR and FQNEAQ (reference sequence). In assigning cohorts, the study relied on participant-reported clinical history. Input material: PBMCs or T cells enriched from blood (not recorded which). The clonotype originates from a woman aged 18-30 years with acute COVID-19. The chain links TRBV7-9 to TRBJ2-1; 9 bases agree with TRBD2. CDR3 sequence: CASSLQGGASGTNEQFF. DNA for the CDR3: TGTGCCAGCAGCTTACAAGGTGGGGCTAGCGGGACCAATGAGCAGTTCTTC.